A selection of T cell receptor beta chains follows, all from one sample in a study of T cell responses to AZD1222 COVID-19 vaccine. Profiling relied on immunoSEQ multiplex PCR, and the TCRdb table lists in-frame clones only, not all of them. The sample lists 85,000 to 120,000 clones, 80% to 85% occurring once. Sample: peripheral blood, taken on day 0 of AZD1222 vaccination. Receptors originate from an adult in good health. Both conserved end residues are part of each CDR3. A D gene is named only where the DNA matches it firmly. Not every row has a clone size; where given, it reads once, few, many or a size class.

-,TRBV5-6,TRBJ2-7,-,TGTGCCAGCAGCTTGGTCCCAGGGGATTCCTACGAGCAGTACTTC,CASSLVPGDSYEQYF
-,TRBV7-8,TRBJ2-7,-,TGTGCCAGCAGCTTAGTATCGGCCCAGCAGTACTTC,CASSLVSAQQYF
-,TRBV4-3,TRBJ2-3,-,TGCGCCAGCAGCCTGAGACTAGGCCCTAGCACAGATACGCAGTATTTT,CASSLRLGPSTDTQYF
TRBD1,TRBV5-1,TRBJ2-3,-,TGCGCCAGCAGCTATAGGGACAGAAGCACAGATACGCAGTATTTT,CASSYRDRSTDTQYF
-,TRBV6-1,TRBJ2-2,-,TGTGCCAGCAGTGAGCGGGACATAACCGGGGAGCTGTTTTTT,CASSERDITGELFF
TRBD1,TRBV5-1,TRBJ1-4,-,TGCGCGAGTCAGCGTCGGCAGGGGGCGGCTAATGAAAAACTGTTTTTT,CASQRRQGAANEKLFF
-,TRBV6-2/TRBV6-3,TRBJ1-1,-,TGTGCCAGCAGTTTAATGGACACTGAAGCTTTCTTT,CASSLMDTEAFF
-,TRBV4-3,TRBJ2-1,-,TGCGCCAGCAGCCAAAACCATCAAGCCTACAATGAGCAGTTCTTC,CASSQNHQAYNEQFF
TRBD2,TRBV4-3,TRBJ2-3,many,TGCGCCAGCAGCCAAGAACCTAGCGGGAGGGCAGGGGGAGATACGCAGTATTTT,CASSQEPSGRAGGDTQYF
-,TRBV28,TRBJ1-4,-,TGTGCCAGCAGTTTGGACGGTGGAAGACTGTTTTTT,CASSLDGGRLFF
-,TRBV19,TRBJ2-5,-,TGTGCCACCCGGGACGGAGGGGTTCAAGAGACCCAGTACTTC,CATRDGGVQETQYF
-,TRBV27,TRBJ1-2,-,TGTGCCAGCAAATTAACAGGTCCCTATGGCTACACCTTC,CASKLTGPYGYTF
-,TRBV7-9,TRBJ2-5,-,TGTGCCAGCAGCTTATTATCCGGGAAGGGAGAGACCCAGTACTTC,CASSLLSGKGETQYF
-,TRBV6-5,TRBJ1-1,-,TGTGCCAGCAGGCCAGACCCCACGGGCACTGAAGCTTTCTTT,CASRPDPTGTEAFF
-,TRBV29-1,TRBJ2-1,-,TGCAGCGTTCTCCTCGGGGTCGGTGGCAATGAGCAGTTCTTC,CSVLLGVGGNEQFF
-,TRBV6-2/TRBV6-3,TRBJ2-1,-,TGTGCCAGCAGTCCGCTACAGAATCGCTACAATGAGCAGTTCTTC,CASSPLQNRYNEQFF
-,TRBV6-5,TRBJ2-2,-,TGTGCCAGCCGTAGCAAATATCTCACCGGGGAGCTGTTTTTT,CASRSKYLTGELFF
-,TRBV30,TRBJ1-1,-,TGTGCCTGGGGTACACACACTGAAGCTTTCTTT,CAWGTHTEAFF
-,TRBV18,TRBJ1-5,-,TGTGCCAGCTCACCAAGCACACCTAATAGCAATCAGCCCCAGCATTTT,CASSPSTPNSNQPQHF
-,TRBV11-2,TRBJ1-2,-,TGTGCCAGCAGCTTTGGGGACGGGGCCTATGGCTACACCTTC,CASSFGDGAYGYTF
-,TRBV3-1/TRBV3-2,TRBJ2-3,-,TGTGCCAGCAGCCAAGTCGGCGGGAACACAGATACGCAGTATTTT,CASSQVGGNTDTQYF
TRBD1,TRBV5-1,TRBJ2-5,-,TGCGCCAGCAGCTTCGACAGGGGCTCGGGGACCCAGTACTTC,CASSFDRGSGTQYF